These 14 T cell receptor beta chains originate from one sample sequenced in a study of blood T cell repertoires in COVID-19 (dated by TCRdb to 2018 to 2021). The library was made by the immunoSEQ multiplex PCR assay. Here the immuneACCESS table is served through TCRdb, limited to in-frame sequences with V and J called. Missing clones are a known gap in these copies; in checked studies unresolved V genes cover under half, and the rest lacks a known reason. The sample has around 130,000 clones on record, around 85% of them singletons. Approximately 20% of the sample comes from the top ten. Sequenced input: peripheral blood. These receptors were collected from a woman aged 45-59 years who had recovered from COVID-19.

The chain links TRBV5-7 to TRBJ2-5, with D possibly being TRBD2 (6 bases). TRBV5-7 is reported as an ORF; its role is uncertain. The germline V and J ends were trimmed by 2 bases and 5 bases, with 16 bases remaining between them. CDR3 length: 15 residues. The CDR3 region has the DNA TGTGCCAGCAGCTTTAGCAGGGAGGTTAAGGAGACCCAGTACTTC. Its protein is CASSFSREVKETQYF.

CDR3 nucleotides: TGTGCCAGCAGTCCGGGAAGTGGCTACACCTTC. Protein: CASSPGSGYTF. The V gene is TRBV6-6, the J gene TRBJ1-2; no definite D call. With 5 bases removed from V and 7 bases from J, the gap between germline ends came to 8 bases. Per the germline V gene, CDR1 is MNHNY and CDR2 is SVGAGI (reference sequence). The CDR3 sequence is 11 residues long.

V usage is TRBV7-9 and J usage is TRBJ2-2, with a possible D match to TRBD1 (5 bases). Deletions cut 3 bases from V and 3 bases from J, with 8 bases between. This CDR3 region has 14 residues. Germline loops: CDR1 SEHNR, CDR2 FQNEAQ (reference sequence). CDR3 amino acids: CASSFGRDTGELFF. The CDR3, as DNA: TGTGCCAGCAGCTTTGGCAGGGACACCGGGGAGCTGTTTTTT.

J is TRBJ2-7 and V is TRBV12-5; TRBD1 might be the D (6 bases). The CDR3 contains 16 residues. CDR1 and CDR2 (germline): LGHNT, FRNRAP. Trimming took off 2 bases at V and 3 bases at J, with 17 bases between the two ends. The CDR3 DNA reads as TGTGCTAGTGGTTTGATCCTACAGGGTAAGAACTACGAGCAGTACTTC. The encoded protein is CASGLILQGKNYEQYF.

V gene TRBV4-2 combines with J gene TRBJ2-1; no reliable D call. V shed 0 bases and J shed 3 bases, with 9 bases lying between them. The CDR3 is 15 amino acids. From germline, CDR1 is LGHNA and CDR2 YNFKEQ. The CDR3: CASSQDRLVYNEQFF. For the CDR3, the DNA is TGTGCCAGCAGCCAAGATCGACTCGTCTACAATGAGCAGTTCTTC.

The V and J genes are TRBV21-1 and TRBJ1-1; the D call TRBD1 from the table was never checked on the DNA. TRBV21-1 is shown as a pseudogene. The CDR3 totals 13 residues. The DNA of the CDR3 is TGTGCCAGCAGCAGGCTTTTGAACACTGAAGCTTTCTTT. As protein: CASSRLLNTEAFF.

V usage is TRBV19 and J usage is TRBJ1-4; 7 bases align to TRBD1. CDR3 length: 13 amino acids. The germline V gene has CDR1 LNHDA and CDR2 SQIVND (reference sequence). Germline trimming cut 5 bases from V and 4 bases from J; bases unmatched to any gene: 1. In DNA form, the CDR3 reads TGTGCCAGTAGTGGGACAGTTAATGAAAAACTGTTTTTT. This translates into CASSGTVNEKLFF.

The CDR3 nucleotides are TGCGCCAGCAGCCAAATTGGACTAGCGGGGGAAGAGACCCAGTACTTC. Its translation is CASSQIGLAGEETQYF. The chain carries TRBV4-1 and TRBJ2-5, with 13 nucleotides matching TRBD2. CDR3 length: 16 residues. The germline CDR1 and CDR2 sequences are MGHRA and YSYEKL. The V segment lost 2 bases and the J segment 3 bases; nucleotides outside the gene matches: 3.

V gene TRBV3-1 (or the pseudogene TRBV3-2) combines with J gene TRBJ2-2, with D possibly matching TRBD2 (6 bases). V lost 2 bases, J lost 2 bases, and 15 bases lay in between. This CDR3 region has 17 residues. Per germline, CDR1 LGHDT and CDR2 YNNKEL (reference sequence). The chain's CDR3 is CASSQPSAGRNTGELFF. CDR3 nucleotides: TGTGCCAGCAGCCAACCTTCGGCCGGGAGAAACACCGGGGAGCTGTTTTTT.

The CDR3 loop is CSVRDRGSPTDTQYF. The CDR3 DNA follows: TGCAGCGTTCGGGACAGGGGTTCCCCCACAGATACGCAGTATTTT. This chain connects TRBV29-1 to TRBJ2-3; 10 bases fit TRBD1. The CDR3 length is 15 residues. The V and J ends lost 5 bases and 2 bases, in that order; junction bases with no gene match: 7. The germline gives CDR1 SQVTM, CDR2 ANQGSEA.

The chain joins TRBV6-5 to TRBJ1-6; 9 positions agree with TRBD1. Germline lookup yields CDR1 MNHEY and CDR2 SVGAGI. J gave up 7 bases and V 4 bases, and 8 bases lay outside the gene matches. The CDR3 contains 16 residues. The CDR3 nucleotides are TGTGCCAGCAGTTCCGGACAGGGGACGGGGAATTCACCCCTCCACTTT. Its protein product is CASSSGQGTGNSPLHF.

The gene calls are TRBV23-1 and TRBJ1-1; 8 bases map to TRBD1. TRBV23-1 is recorded as an ORF, its role being uncertain. Trimming cost V 3 bases and J 1 base; bases outside gene matches: 10. There are 17 residues in the CDR3. CDR3 sequence: CASSHPAPGQENTEAFF. In nucleotides, the CDR3 is TGCGCCAGCAGTCACCCCGCTCCGGGACAGGAGAACACTGAAGCTTTCTTT.

This chain connects TRBV6-5 to TRBJ2-7; 10 bases fit TRBD2. The CDR3 spans 15 residues. The V gene's germline CDR1 is MNHEY and CDR2 SVGAGI. J lost 5 bases, V lost 6 bases, and 10 bases had no gene match. The CDR3 DNA reads TGTGCCAGCAGAGCGATAGCGGGGGGTCGCCACGAGCAGTACTTC. Translation gives CASRAIAGGRHEQYF.

The chain links TRBV12-3 or TRBV12-4 to TRBJ1-1; D perhaps matches TRBD1 (5 bases). The CDR3 sequence is 11 residues long. Trimming left V 3 bases short and J 6 bases short, with 5 bases between. This CDR3 is CASSLGPEAFF. The DNA for the CDR3 is TGTGCCAGCAGTTTGGGGCCTGAAGCTTTCTTT.